The 26 T cell receptor beta chains given below trace back to one sample, sequenced in a study of T cells after yellow fever vaccination. TCRdb independently ran MiXCR on the 5' RACE reads; one entry per CDR3 protein. Of about 340,000 distinct CDR3 sequences listed, roughly an eighth are singletons. Source: CD4+ T cells sorted from PBMCs, taken 15 days after the yellow fever booster vaccination. These receptors all come from a man younger than 30 who received the YFV17D yellow fever vaccine.

The sample holds many counts of this clonotype. The genes are TRBV29-1 and TRBJ2-5, with 8 positions matching TRBD1. Germline V CDR1 and CDR2: SQVTM, ANQGSEA. CDR3 size: 12 residues. Germline trimming cut 6 bases from V and 1 base from J; bases unmatched to any gene: 1. CDR3 sequence: CSVGQVQETQYF. Here the CDR3 DNA reads TGCAGCGTGGGACAGGTCCAAGAGACCCAGTACTTC.

The V and J genes are TRBV7-9 and TRBJ1-6, with 7 bases aligning to TRBD1. Germline V gene sequence: CDR1 SEHNR, CDR2 FQNEAQ (reference sequence). With V trimmed by 8 bases and J by 7 bases, 11 bases remained unmatched. This CDR3 spans 15 amino acids. In DNA form, the CDR3 reads TGTGCCAGCGGCGACAGGGAGACAATCAATTCACCCCTCCACTTT. Amino acids: CASGDRETINSPLHF.

This clonotype has only a few counts. This chain links TRBV16 with TRBJ1-5; D ambiguous. V lost 1 base and J 7 bases, leaving 8 bases between the germline ends. Per germline, CDR1 KGHSY and CDR2 FQNENV. The CDR3 is 13 amino acids. The CDR3 region is CASSQLGTQPQHF. CDR3 DNA: TGTGCCAGCAGCCAATTGGGTACCCAGCCCCAGCATTTT.

This chain uses TRBV6-5 with TRBJ1-5; 10 nucleotides match TRBD1. Germline loops: CDR1 MNHEY, CDR2 SVGAGI. The CDR3 sequence is 15 residues long. V was pared by 5 bases and J by 6 bases, with 7 bases of the junction left unmatched. CDR3 nucleotides: TGTGCCAGCAGTCCGAGGGACAGGGGATTTCAGCCCCAGCATTTT. It is translated as CASSPRDRGFQPQHF.

There are a few counts of this clonotype. The chain joins TRBV12-3 or TRBV12-4 to TRBJ1-2, with a weak D call TRBD1 (6 bases). The V end was cut by 5 bases, the J end by 4 bases, with 14 bases between. The CDR3 totals 14 residues. The CDR3 nucleotides are TGTGCCAGCAGTCTGTACGGACAGTCCTATGGCTACACCTTC. Its translation is CASSLYGQSYGYTF.

The V and J genes are TRBV5-1 and TRBJ2-3, with 9 nucleotides matching TRBD1. Germline CDR1 reads SGHRS; CDR2 reads YFSETQ. The ends lost 2 bases at V and 1 base at J; junction bases unmatched: 5. This CDR3 contains 16 residues. The CDR3 DNA sequence: TGCGCCAGCAGCTTTCCAACAGGGGGCGGCACAGATACGCAGTATTTT. Translating gives CASSFPTGGGTDTQYF.

The chain couples TRBV25-1 to TRBJ2-3; tentative D call: TRBD1 (6 bases). The CDR3 loop spans 14 amino acids. V lost 3 bases, J lost 2 bases, and 9 bases lay in between. Germline assignment: CDR1 MGHDK and CDR2 SYGVNS. CDR3 coding DNA: TGTGCCAGCAGTGAGCCGGGACACACAGATACGCAGTATTTT. Translation gives CASSEPGHTDTQYF.

The chain carries TRBV20-1 and TRBJ2-5, with 9 bases matching TRBD2. V dropped 6 bases and J dropped 4; count of bases not matched to a gene: 9. The CDR3 length is 14 residues. Germline CDR1 DFQATT, CDR2 SNEGSKA (reference sequence). CDR3 sequence (DNA): TGCAGTGCGCCGACTAGCGGTGGAGGAGAGACCCAGTACTTC. Amino acids: CSAPTSGGGETQYF.

The chain recombines TRBV7-2 with TRBJ2-3; D ambiguous. Germline lookup yields CDR1 SGHTA and CDR2 FQGNSA. Trimming left V 0 bases short and J 2 bases short, with 12 bases between. The CDR3 loop spans 16 amino acids. The CDR3 protein is CASSLALGGITDTQYF. CDR3 nucleotide sequence: TGTGCCAGCAGCTTAGCGCTAGGTGGGATCACAGATACGCAGTATTTT.

This clonotype was found a few times. The chain links TRBV20-1 to TRBJ1-1; D is possibly TRBD1 (6 bases). The germline V gene has CDR1 DFQATT and CDR2 SNEGSKA (reference sequence). There are 14 residues in the CDR3. Trimming left V 6 bases short and J 0 bases short, with 14 bases between. CDR3 residues: CSAPRQDLNTEAFF. In DNA, the CDR3 is TGCAGTGCACCAAGACAGGACTTGAACACTGAAGCTTTCTTT.

The CDR3 loop is CASLVLAGKDTQYF. DNA for the CDR3: TGTGCCAGCCTGGTACTAGCGGGGAAAGATACGCAGTATTTT. The chain links TRBV7-2 to TRBJ2-3, with TRBD2 matching 10 bases. J was trimmed by 5 bases and V by 8 bases; bases with no gene match: 7. Germline CDR1 reads SGHTA; CDR2 reads FQGNSA. This CDR3 region has 14 residues.

Only a few counts were recorded for this clonotype. V and J are TRBV12-3 or TRBV12-4 and TRBJ1-1; 7 bases line up with TRBD1. Trimming cost V 5 bases and J 5 bases; bases outside gene matches: 11. This CDR3 is 15 amino acids long. As DNA, the CDR3 is TGTGCCAGCAGTACTTACAGGGGTGGGATTACTGAAGCTTTCTTT. Its protein is CASSTYRGGITEAFF.

This clonotype was seen at least ten times. The chain uses TRBV10-3 and TRBJ2-7, with 8 bases that match TRBD2. Germline V gives CDR1 ENHRY, CDR2 SYGVKD. J lost 7 bases, V lost 3 bases, and 8 bases had no gene match. This CDR3 comprises 14 residues. The CDR3 region is CAISEGGLAGEQYV. CDR3 DNA sequence: TGTGCCATCAGTGAAGGTGGACTAGCCGGTGAGCAGTACGTC.

This clonotype was counted only a few times. V gene TRBV5-1 combines with J gene TRBJ2-1, with 8 positions matching TRBD2. Germline V lookup: CDR1 SGHRS, CDR2 YFSETQ. The length of the CDR3 is 16 residues. Trimming removed 0 bases from V and 4 bases from J; junction bases left unmatched: 6. The CDR3 is CASSLDAGGAYNEQFF. For the CDR3, the DNA is TGCGCCAGCAGCTTGGATGCCGGGGGGGCTTACAATGAGCAGTTCTTC. The full variable domain, in which reference TRBV5-1 and TRBJ2-1 provide the parts outside the CDR3, is KAGVTQTPRYLIKTRGQQVTLSCSPISGHRSVSWYQQTPGQGLQFLFEYFSETQRNKGNFPGRFSGRQFSNSRSEMNVSTLELGDSALYLCASSLDAGGAYNEQFFGPGTRLTVL.

There are a few counts of this clonotype. V usage is TRBV21-1 and J usage is TRBJ2-2; the tabulated D call, TRBD1, remains unverified against the DNA. TRBV21-1 is marked as a pseudogene. The CDR3 covers 19 residues. CDR3 residues: CASSRKFAGGDGNTGELFF. The DNA of the CDR3 is TGTGCCAGCAGCCGTAAATTTGCGGGGGGCGATGGGAACACCGGGGAGCTGTTTTTT.

The gene calls are TRBV20-1 and TRBJ2-7, with 8 bases matching TRBD1. V trimming: 0 bases; J trimming: 7 bases; junction bases outside the gene matches: 8. The CDR3 is made up of 14 amino acids. From germline, CDR1 is DFQATT and CDR2 SNEGSKA (reference sequence). This chain's CDR3 is CSAREGTGMEEQYF. The CDR3 region has the DNA TGCAGTGCTAGAGAAGGGACAGGAATGGAGGAGCAGTACTTC.

The table lists this clonotype with a few counts. V and J are TRBV2 and TRBJ1-2; D perhaps matches TRBD1 (5 bases). The germline V gene encodes CDR1 SNHLY and CDR2 FYNNEI. The CDR3 spans 13 residues. The V end lost 2 bases, the J end lost 8 bases, and 12 bases lay between the germline ends. CDR3 residues: CASSETRDEGYTF. CDR3 nucleotide sequence: TGTGCCAGCAGTGAAACCCGGGACGAAGGCTACACCTTC.

V usage is TRBV29-1 and J usage is TRBJ2-5; the D gene is possibly TRBD1 (7 bases). The CDR3 runs 13 residues. V shed 7 bases and J shed 2 bases, with 14 bases lying between them. Germline CDR1 is SQVTM and CDR2 is ANQGSEA. CDR3 amino acids: CSAGGQLQETQYF. CDR3 nucleotide sequence: TGCAGCGCCGGGGGACAGTTACAAGAGACCCAGTACTTC.

The chain links TRBV4-3 to TRBJ2-3; 14 nucleotides align to TRBD2. Per the germline V gene, CDR1 is LGHNA and CDR2 is YSLEER. The CDR3 sequence is 18 residues long. Germline trimming cut 5 bases from V and 2 bases from J; bases unmatched to any gene: 9. Written as DNA, the CDR3 is TGCGCCAGCAGCGTGCAGACTAGCGGGGGGGGACACACAGATACGCAGTATTTT. It translates to CASSVQTSGGGHTDTQYF.

This chain uses TRBV6-2 or TRBV6-3 with TRBJ2-7; TRBD2 matches at 7 bases. The V gene's germline CDR1 is MNHEY and CDR2 SVGEGT. The CDR3 extends over 17 amino acids. V lost 2 bases to trimming and J lost 0 bases; unmatched junction nucleotides: 10. The CDR3 here is CASSYNLTRGFSYEQYV. CDR3 nucleotide sequence: TGTGCCAGCAGTTACAACCTGACGCGGGGGTTCTCCTACGAGCAGTACGTC.

The chain employs TRBV5-5 and TRBJ1-6; TRBD1 matches 9 bases. CDR1 is SGHKS, CDR2 YYEKEE, per germline (reference sequence). CDR3 size: 15 residues. V lost 7 bases to trimming and J lost 9 bases; unmatched junction nucleotides: 11. This CDR3 reads CASSPPGTGSSPLHF. CDR3 coding DNA: TGTGCCAGCTCTCCCCCCGGGACAGGGTCTTCACCCCTCCACTTT. Variable domain in full (rest from reference TRBV5-5 and TRBJ1-6): DAGVTQSPTHLIKTRGQQVTLRCSPISGHKSVSWYQQVLGQGPQFIFQYYEKEERGRGNFPDRFSARQFPNYSSELNVNALLLGDSALYLCASSPPGTGSSPLHFGNGTRLTVT.

This chain links TRBV7-2 with TRBJ2-7; 7 bases are shared with TRBD2. Germline values: CDR1 SGHTA, CDR2 FQGNSA. The CDR3 is made up of 15 amino acids. Trimming cost V 2 bases and J 3 bases; bases outside gene matches: 7. CDR3 in amino acids: CASSLIGTGGYEQYF. The CDR3 nucleotides read TGTGCCAGCAGCTTAATAGGGACGGGGGGCTACGAGCAGTACTTC.

This clonotype was seen only a few times. V usage is TRBV29-1 and J usage is TRBJ1-1, with D maybe TRBD1 (5 bases). This CDR3 spans 12 amino acids. Trimming left V 5 bases short and J 3 bases short, with 10 bases between. The germline V gene encodes CDR1 SQVTM and CDR2 ANQGSEA. In nucleotides, the CDR3 is TGCAGCGTTTACAGGAAGGACACTGAAGCTTTCTTT. It specifies CSVYRKDTEAFF.

This clonotype was seen only a few times. The genes are TRBV6-5 and TRBJ1-3; D is perhaps TRBD1 (5 bases). The germline V and J ends were trimmed by 2 bases and 0 bases, with 5 bases remaining between them. Per germline, CDR1 MNHEY and CDR2 SVGAGI. The length of the CDR3 is 14 residues. DNA of the CDR3: TGTGCCAGCAGTTACAGGGGCTCTGGAAACACCATATATTTT. Its translation is CASSYRGSGNTIYF.

This clonotype came up a few times. V is TRBV27 and J is TRBJ2-7, with no clear D. The CDR3 runs to 14 residues. With 0 bases removed from V and 0 bases from J, the gap between germline ends came to 6 bases. From germline, CDR1 is MNHEY and CDR2 SMNVEV (reference sequence). The CDR3 here is CASSLSGGSYEQYF. The CDR3 DNA follows: TGTGCCAGCAGTTTATCGGGTGGCTCCTACGAGCAGTACTTC.

The V and J genes are TRBV29-1 and TRBJ2-3; no firm D call. CDR1 and CDR2 from the germline V gene are SQVTM and ANQGSEA. The V gene lost 8 bases and the J gene lost 4 bases, with 13 bases spanning the gap. This CDR3 has 12 residues. DNA of the CDR3: TGCAGCTGCCGTTCTCCGGCAGATACGCAGTATTTT. Its protein product is CSCRSPADTQYF.